This TCR beta chain was sequenced for a study of identical twins. This clonotype was seen a few times. V lost 2 bases and J lost 0, with 9 bases in between. Germline loops: CDR1 SGHDT, CDR2 YYEEEE. The CDR3 sequence is 14 residues long. With template switching, a universal primer site was added, and the cDNA carried unique molecular identifiers. TCRdb re-called the 5' RACE reads with MiXCR, one entry per CDR3 protein. Among around 570,000 distinct CDR3 sequences, just under 10% were seen once, and the ten largest hold 2.5% to 3%. The data also belong to a second study, concerning yellow fever vaccine responses in identical twins.

Source material: PBMCs. The receptor's source is a woman aged 18 to 35 in good health. The gene calls are TRBV5-6 and TRBJ2-7; D is uncertain. The CDR3 DNA follows: TGTGCCAGCAGCTTTCGGGCAAACTCCTACGAGCAGTACTTC. Residues: CASSFRANSYEQYF.